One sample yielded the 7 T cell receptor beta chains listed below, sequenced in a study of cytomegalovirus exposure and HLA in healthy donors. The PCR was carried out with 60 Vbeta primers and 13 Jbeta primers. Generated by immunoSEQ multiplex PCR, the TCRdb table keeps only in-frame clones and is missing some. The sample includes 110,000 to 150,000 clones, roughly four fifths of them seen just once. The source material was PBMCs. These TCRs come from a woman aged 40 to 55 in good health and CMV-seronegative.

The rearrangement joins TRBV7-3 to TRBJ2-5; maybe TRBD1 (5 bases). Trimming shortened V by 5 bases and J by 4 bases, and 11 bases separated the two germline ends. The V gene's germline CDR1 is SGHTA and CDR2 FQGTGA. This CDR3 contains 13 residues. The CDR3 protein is CASSQGSGETQYF. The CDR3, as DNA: TGTGCCAGCAGCCAGGGTTCTGGAGAGACCCAGTACTTC.

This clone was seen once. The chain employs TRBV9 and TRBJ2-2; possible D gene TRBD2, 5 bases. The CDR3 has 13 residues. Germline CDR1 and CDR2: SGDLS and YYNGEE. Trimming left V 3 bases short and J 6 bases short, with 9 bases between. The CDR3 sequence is CASSATGSGELFF. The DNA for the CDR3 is TGTGCCAGCAGCGCGACGGGGTCCGGGGAGCTGTTTTTT.

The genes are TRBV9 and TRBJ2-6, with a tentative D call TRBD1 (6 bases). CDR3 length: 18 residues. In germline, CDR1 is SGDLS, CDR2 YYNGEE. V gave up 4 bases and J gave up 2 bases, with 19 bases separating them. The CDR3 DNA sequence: TGTGCCAGCAGCCCCCTGTGGTCAGGGGAAACTGGGGCCAACGTCCTGACTTTC. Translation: CASSPLWSGETGANVLTF.

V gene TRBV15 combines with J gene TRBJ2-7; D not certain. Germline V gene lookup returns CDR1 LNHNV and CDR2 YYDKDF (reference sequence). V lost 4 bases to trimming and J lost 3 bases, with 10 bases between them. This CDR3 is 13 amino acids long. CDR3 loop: CATSIADIYEQYF. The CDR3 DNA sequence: TGTGCCACCAGCATTGCGGATATCTACGAGCAGTACTTC.

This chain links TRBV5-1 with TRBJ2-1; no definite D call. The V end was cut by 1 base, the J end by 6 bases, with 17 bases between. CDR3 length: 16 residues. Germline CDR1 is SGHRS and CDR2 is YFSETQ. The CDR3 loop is CASSLKPEMVSNEQFF. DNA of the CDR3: TGCGCCAGCAGCTTGAAACCCGAGATGGTGTCCAATGAGCAGTTCTTC.

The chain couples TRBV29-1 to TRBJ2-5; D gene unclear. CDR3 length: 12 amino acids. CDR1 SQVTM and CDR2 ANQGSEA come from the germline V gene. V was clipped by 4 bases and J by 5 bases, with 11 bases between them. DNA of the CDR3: TGCAGCGTTGGTCAGGATGGGGAGACCCAGTACTTC. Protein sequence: CSVGQDGETQYF. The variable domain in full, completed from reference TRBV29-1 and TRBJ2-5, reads SAVISQKPSRDICQRGTSLTIQCQVDSQVTMMFWYRQQPGQSLTLIATANQGSEATYESGFVIDKFPISRPNLTFSTLTVSNMSPEDSSIYLCSVGQDGETQYFGPGTRLLVL.

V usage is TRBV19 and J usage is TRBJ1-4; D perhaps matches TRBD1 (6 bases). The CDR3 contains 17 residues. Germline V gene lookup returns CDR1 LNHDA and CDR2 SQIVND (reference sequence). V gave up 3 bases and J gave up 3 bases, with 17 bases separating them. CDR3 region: CASSIGGALGPNEKLFF. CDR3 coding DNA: TGTGCCAGTAGTATTGGGGGGGCGCTGGGCCCTAATGAAAAACTGTTTTTT.